This TCR beta chain was retrieved from a study of blood T cell repertoires in COVID-19. Original processing methods: It was from reference gene primer amplification that nucleated cell counts were estimated. Here immunoSEQ multiplex PCR was the method, and the copy in TCRdb shows in-frame clones only, minus some. V, J and clone size reflect that table, while D and trimming were determined from the DNA. This sample has about 160,000 clones, with around 84% found just once. The TCR comes from a man in his sixties or seventies with acute or convalescent COVID-19. Sequencing input: peripheral blood.

This CDR3 reads CASSESGQVRGAFF. In DNA form, the CDR3 reads TGTGCCAGCAGCGAAAGCGGACAGGTTAGGGGAGCTTTCTTT. This chain links TRBV7-9 with TRBJ1-1; TRBD1 aligns across 7 bases. This CDR3 region has 14 residues. V gave up 5 bases and J gave up 10 bases; unmatched junction bases: 13. CDR1 is SEHNR and CDR2 is FQNEAQ in the germline V gene (reference sequence).